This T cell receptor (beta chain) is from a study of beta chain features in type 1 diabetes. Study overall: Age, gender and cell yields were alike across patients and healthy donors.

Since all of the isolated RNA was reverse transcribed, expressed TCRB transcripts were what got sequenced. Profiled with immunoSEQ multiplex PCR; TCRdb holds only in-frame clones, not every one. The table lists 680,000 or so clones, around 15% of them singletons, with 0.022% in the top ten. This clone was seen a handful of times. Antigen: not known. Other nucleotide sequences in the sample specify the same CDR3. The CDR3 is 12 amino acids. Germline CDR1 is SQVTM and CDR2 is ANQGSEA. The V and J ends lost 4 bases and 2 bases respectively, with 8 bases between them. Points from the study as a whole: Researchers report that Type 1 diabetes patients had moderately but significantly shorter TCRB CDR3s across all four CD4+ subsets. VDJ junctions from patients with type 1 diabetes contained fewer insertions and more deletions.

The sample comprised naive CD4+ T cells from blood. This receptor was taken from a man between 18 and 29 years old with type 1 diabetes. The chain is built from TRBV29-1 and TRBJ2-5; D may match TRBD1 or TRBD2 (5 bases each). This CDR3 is CSVGGRQETQYF. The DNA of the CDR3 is TGCAGCGTTGGGGGACGGCAAGAGACCCAGTACTTC.